These 25 T cell receptor beta chains were all obtained from the same sample, sequenced in a study of neurological immune-mediated disorders. In TCRdb, the 5' RACE reads were re-called with MiXCR into one record per CDR3 protein. This table has 20,000 to 30,000 distinct CDR3 sequences, about 12% appearing once. Sequences were obtained from PBMCs. The source is a woman aged 55-70 years with HTLV-1-associated myelopathy (HAM/TSP).

Of note for this clonotype: At one end the junction does not follow the germline gene, possibly because of a read error. This chain uses TRBV27 with TRBJ1-5; no firm D call. This CDR3 is built from 14 residues. CDR1 and CDR2 (germline): MNHEY, SMNVEV (reference sequence). Written as DNA, the CDR3 is TGTGCCAGTAGTTTCCTTAGGGCAGACCAGACCCAGCATTTT. This sequence encodes CASSFLRADQTQHF.

This clonotype has at least ten counts. V usage is TRBV21-1 and J usage is TRBJ2-2; the D call of TRBD1 is as the table states it, not checked on the DNA. TRBV21-1 is listed as a pseudogene. The CDR3 runs to 18 residues. The CDR3 nucleotides are TGTGCCAGCAGCCCCAGGACCTCGGACAGGGCGGAGACCGGGGAGCTGTTTTTT. Encoded protein: CASSPRTSDRAETGELFF.

This clonotype has ten or more counts. The J gene is TRBJ1-3, the V gene TRBV6-5; possible D gene TRBD1, 6 bases. Per the germline V gene, CDR1 is MNHEY and CDR2 is SVGAGI. Trimming shortened V by 2 bases and J by 0 bases, and 11 bases separated the two germline ends. The CDR3 extends over 16 amino acids. CDR3 amino acids: CASSYRGPGSGNTIYF. As DNA, the CDR3 is TGTGCCAGCAGTTACCGGGGGCCCGGCTCTGGAAACACCATATATTTT.

At least ten counts were recorded for this clonotype. V and J are TRBV18 and TRBJ2-7, with 9 bases fitting TRBD1. The CDR3 has 15 residues. Germline V gene sequence: CDR1 KGHSH, CDR2 LQKENI. Trimming took 3 bases from V and 4 from J; bases not matched to a gene: 7. Here the CDR3 reads CASSPNIGQGYEQYF. In DNA, the CDR3 is TGTGCCAGCTCACCGAACATCGGACAGGGGTACGAGCAGTACTTC.

This clonotype was observed many times. The chain links TRBV10-2 to TRBJ2-3; 8 bases are shared with TRBD1. Germline CDR1 reads WSHSY; CDR2 reads SAAADI. CDR3 length: 15 amino acids. V lost 5 bases to trimming and J lost 2 bases; unmatched junction nucleotides: 6. CDR3 residues: CASSSGQAITDTQYF. The CDR3 coding sequence is TGCGCCAGCAGTTCGGGACAGGCTATCACAGATACGCAGTATTTT.

This clonotype has a count of ten or more. V and J are TRBV20-1 and TRBJ1-1; D unclear. This CDR3 contains 12 residues. V was shortened by 2 bases and J by 4 bases, with 8 bases between the two germline ends. CDR1 is DFQATT and CDR2 is SNEGSKA in the germline V gene (reference sequence). The CDR3 reads CSARRLSTEAFF. Here the CDR3 DNA reads TGCAGTGCTAGAAGACTGAGCACTGAAGCTTTCTTT.

This clonotype was picked up many times. V and J are TRBV12-3 or TRBV12-4 and TRBJ2-3; no firm D call. The CDR3 covers 15 residues. Trimming took off 0 bases at V and 4 bases at J, with 11 bases between the two ends. The CDR3 spells CASSLAVTGSDTQYF. The CDR3 bases are TGTGCCAGCAGTTTAGCGGTGACGGGCTCAGATACGCAGTATTTT.

This clonotype was recorded at least ten times. The J gene is TRBJ1-1, the V gene TRBV5-1; the D gene is possibly TRBD1 (5 bases). The CDR3 length is 13 residues. Germline CDR1 SGHRS, CDR2 YFSETQ. Trimming stripped 7 bases from V and 1 base from J, with 11 bases between. The CDR3, as DNA: TGCGCCAGCTCGCGGGACGGGAACACTGAAGCTTTCTTT. This encodes CASSRDGNTEAFF.

This clonotype was seen ten or more times. The chain carries TRBV7-2 and TRBJ2-4, with 16 bases lining up with TRBD2. V gave up 6 bases and J gave up 8 bases; unmatched junction bases: 10. CDR1 and CDR2 (germline): SGHTA, FQGNSA. CDR3 length: 17 amino acids. Written as DNA, the CDR3 is TGTGCCAGCAGTTTTACTTCCGGGACTAGCGGGGGGGACATTCAGTACTTC. Translating it yields CASSFTSGTSGGDIQYF.

The J gene is TRBJ1-2, the V gene TRBV5-6; the match to TRBD1 covers 7 bases. Trimming at V came to 3 bases and at J to 8 bases, leaving 16 bases not matched to a gene. Per the germline V gene, CDR1 is SGHDT and CDR2 is YYEEEE. CDR3 length: 16 amino acids. CDR3 DNA sequence: TGTGCCAGCAGCTCCACAGGGGTGTTCCGATACGACGGCTACACCTTC. It yields the protein CASSSTGVFRYDGYTF.

This clonotype was seen once. The chain carries TRBV27 and TRBJ2-3; D may match TRBD1 or TRBD2 (5 bases each). V gave up 0 bases and J gave up 3 bases, with 10 bases separating them. The CDR3 is 15 amino acids. The germline gives CDR1 MNHEY, CDR2 SMNVEV (reference sequence). CDR3 bases: TGTGCCAGCAGTTTATCAGAGGGGCGAACAGATACGCAGTATTTT. Protein product: CASSLSEGRTDTQYF.

This clonotype was recorded many times. The CDR3 DNA is TGCAGTGCCCGTTACGGGACAGCCACTTCAGGTCAGCCCCAGCATTTT. Translating it yields CSARYGTATSGQPQHF. The chain is built from TRBV20-1 and TRBJ1-5; 7 nucleotides align to TRBD1. In germline, CDR1 is DFQATT, CDR2 SNEGSKA (reference sequence). CDR3 length equals 16 residues. V lost 6 bases, J lost 6 bases, and 17 bases stayed unmatched.

In its sample, this clonotype was seen many times. V usage is TRBV20-1 and J usage is TRBJ1-2; D is uncertain. The germline V gene encodes CDR1 DFQATT and CDR2 SNEGSKA (reference sequence). V was clipped by 0 bases and J by 4 bases, with 12 bases between them. CDR3 length: 14 residues. DNA of the CDR3: TGCAGTGCTAGAGATCTCATAGGGATCTATGGCTACACCTTC. Translation gives CSARDLIGIYGYTF.

This clonotype came up many times. The J gene is TRBJ2-4, the V gene TRBV20-1; no reliable D call. Germline CDR1 reads DFQATT; CDR2 reads SNEGSKA (reference sequence). Trimming took 6 bases from V and 0 from J, leaving 18 bases between them. This CDR3 spans 16 amino acids. The CDR3 region has the DNA TGCAGTGCCTCTTTAGTTGCCTTTGAAGCCAAAAACATTCAGTACTTC. Translated, it gives CSASLVAFEAKNIQYF.

This clonotype has more than one count but fewer than ten. This sequence joins TRBV6-2 or TRBV6-3 and TRBJ1-1; D possibly corresponds to TRBD1 (6 bases). The V end was cut by 4 bases, the J end by 5 bases, with 17 bases between. The CDR3 is made up of 15 amino acids. Germline assignment: CDR1 MNHEY and CDR2 SVGEGT. CDR3 bases: TGTGCCAGCAGTTCCATAGTGGGGGGCAGGACTGAAGCTTTCTTT. As protein: CASSSIVGGRTEAFF.

The sample holds many counts of this clonotype. This chain joins TRBV6-5 and TRBJ2-3; 13 bases agree with TRBD2. The germline CDR1 and CDR2 sequences are MNHEY and SVGAGI. The CDR3 is 17 residues long. Trimming at V came to 2 bases and at J to 2 bases, leaving 4 bases not matched to a gene. The chain's CDR3 is CASSYGGTSGATDTQYF. CDR3 DNA sequence: TGTGCCAGCAGTTACGGGGGGACTAGCGGGGCCACAGATACGCAGTATTTT.

This clonotype was found many times. V and J are TRBV18 and TRBJ2-5; D is ambiguous. This CDR3 is 13 amino acids long. V gave up 3 bases and J gave up 1 base, with 6 bases separating them. Germline V CDR1 and CDR2: KGHSH, LQKENI. CDR3 in amino acids: CASSPGSQETQYF. CDR3 coding DNA: TGTGCCAGCTCACCGGGCAGCCAAGAGACCCAGTACTTC.

This rearrangement joins TRBV7-2 to TRBJ2-7; D not certain. Germline CDR1 is SGHTA and CDR2 is FQGNSA. V lost 1 base, J lost 3 bases, and 13 bases lay in between. The CDR3 is 15 amino acids. This chain's CDR3 is CASSLEVSPFYEQYF. In DNA, the CDR3 is TGTGCCAGCAGCTTAGAGGTATCTCCATTCTACGAGCAGTACTTC.

This clonotype occurred many times. The chain joins TRBV9 to TRBJ2-2; D not certain. The CDR3 runs 14 residues. V was clipped by 0 bases and J by 5 bases, with 8 bases between them. The germline V gene has CDR1 SGDLS and CDR2 YYNGEE. The CDR3 DNA reads as TGTGCCAGCAGCGTAGTATCGAGAACCGGGGAGCTGTTTTTT. It encodes CASSVVSRTGELFF.

This clonotype showed up many times. This chain joins TRBV3-1 and TRBJ2-5; TRBD1 or TRBD2 may be the D gene (6 bases each). The length of the CDR3 is 16 residues. The V and J ends lost 6 bases and 3 bases respectively, with 20 bases between them. Looked up from germline, CDR1 is LGHDT and CDR2 is YNNKEL (reference sequence). CDR3 amino acids: CASSPRSGGFKETQYF. The CDR3 DNA sequence: TGTGCCAGCAGTCCCCGTTCCGGGGGCTTCAAAGAGACCCAGTACTTC.

This clonotype appeared many times. The gene calls are TRBV24-1 and TRBJ2-5; D not certain. Germline V gene lookup returns CDR1 KGHDR and CDR2 SFDVKD. This CDR3 is 14 amino acids long. Deletions cut 4 bases from V and 2 bases from J, with 10 bases between. The CDR3 DNA sequence: TGTGCCACCAGTGAGTTAGGAGATCAAGAGACCCAGTACTTC. Protein product: CATSELGDQETQYF.

This clonotype came up many times. This chain uses TRBV7-9 with TRBJ2-3; no clear D gene. Per the germline V gene, CDR1 is SEHNR and CDR2 is FQNEAQ (reference sequence). With 5 bases removed from V and 1 base from J, the gap between germline ends came to 19 bases. The CDR3 sequence is 17 residues long. The CDR3 is CASSLTLVGTGTDTQYF. The CDR3 bases are TGTGCCAGCAGCCTTACCCTGGTAGGAACCGGCACAGATACGCAGTATTTT.

This clonotype occurred many times. The chain carries TRBV29-1 and TRBJ2-7, with 9 nucleotides matching TRBD2. The CDR3 contains 17 residues. CDR1 and CDR2 from the germline V gene are SQVTM and ANQGSEA. Trimming at V came to 1 base and at J to 1 base, leaving 11 bases not matched to a gene. The CDR3 DNA follows: TGCAGCGTTGAAGGACTAGCGGACTCTTATGGGTCCTACGAGCAGTACTTC. Residues: CSVEGLADSYGSYEQYF.

This clonotype was detected ten times or more. The chain uses TRBV15 and TRBJ2-2; 13 bases map to TRBD2. The CDR3 covers 16 residues. V lost 4 bases and J lost 3; bases outside the gene matches: 2. The germline V gene has CDR1 LNHNV and CDR2 YYDKDF (reference sequence). The CDR3 protein is CATSKGLAGDTGELFF. For the CDR3, the DNA is TGTGCCACCAGCAAAGGACTAGCGGGGGACACCGGGGAGCTGTTTTTT.

This clonotype was recorded at least ten times. The genes are TRBV5-4 and TRBJ1-2; maybe TRBD1 (5 bases). This CDR3 is 14 amino acids long. In germline, CDR1 is SGHNT, CDR2 YYREEE (reference sequence). The V gene lost 0 bases and the J gene lost 2 bases, with 8 bases spanning the gap. Written as DNA, the CDR3 is TGTGCCAGCAGCTTGGACGACAGAAACTATGGCTACACCTTC. It yields the protein CASSLDDRNYGYTF.